The source of this T cell receptor beta chain is a study of T cell responses to AZD1222 COVID-19 vaccine listed by TCRdb under 2021. General notes on the study: Because spike-specific TCR depth and breadth did not differ between the two schedules, AZD1222 recipients who got a second dose at roughly 4 weeks were pooled with those who got a second dose at roughly 12 weeks. Trial participants were enrolled into age subgroups of 18-55, 56-69 and 70-plus years, which contained about 150, 28 and 57 TCR-sequenced participants, respectively. A total of just over 230 trial participants underwent TCR sequencing, of whom 207 had received two doses of AZD1222 and around 25 had received two doses of the MenACWY control vaccine.

On this clone: The clone's antigen remains unknown. Base qualities were left out, and no much larger clone turns up one base away.

Counted from cysteine to phenylalanine, this CDR3 has 16 amino acids. The read is trimmed to its CDR3 DNA, 48 bases read in frame from base 1. CDR1 and CDR2 (SEHNR, FQNEAQ) derive from the germline V gene (reference sequence). The V end loses 5 bases and the J end loses 5 bases, and a stretch of 18 bases separates them. In light of the paper, this sample's time point label describes: baseline before first vaccination. Vaccinee samples came from UK trials COV001 and COV002, including a single-blind randomized controlled phase 2/3 trial of AZD1222 (ChAdOx1 nCoV-19) in healthy adults. For TCRbeta chain sequencing, PBMC samples from trial participants were taken at day 0 and at day 28 after the second dose. Beyond this particular receptor, the publication reports: The 56-69-year group was small, and its depth increase did not reach significance, likely because of low power. Most participants were white British and females outnumbered males, and the authors suggested that clonal diversity may have been underestimated. A significant rise in spike-specific TCR breadth and depth was observed after two AZD1222 doses relative to day 0 and relative to MenACWY recipients. Because no day 14 peak-response samples were available, repertoires were characterized only after the peak T cell response. Reportedly, close to half of the unique spike-specific TCRs recognized epitopes lying outside the regions that are mutated in the B.1.351 and B.1.1.7 variants. CD4 TCRs associated with the vaccine covered the entire spike protein, and the dominant responses were in regions 160-218 and 743-854. Only five or six AZD1222 recipients were SARS-CoV-2 seropositive at baseline, limiting conclusions about previously exposed vaccinees.

The CDR3 regions of human TCRbeta chains were analyzed by immunosequencing. The source study handled its data this way. Repertoire TCRs were checked for matches against a reference library of SARS-CoV-2-specific TCRs that had been generated using the MIRA antigen-specificity platform. Breadth was defined as the fraction of unique TCRs that were SARS-CoV-2-associated, and depth was defined as the fraction of total T cells that were SARS-CoV-2-associated. Using the MIRA data, each spike-specific TCR was assigned both to the spike region to which the TCR was reactive and to a CD4 or CD8 class. Log10-transformed breadth and depth values were compared by one-way ANOVA with Sidak's multiple comparisons tests. TCRdb provides this immuneACCESS table in a form limited to in-frame rearrangements. Some clones are lacking; in checked studies, under half of them reflect an unresolved V gene, and why the rest are absent is not known. V and J calls and clone size are given by that table; D and trimming were obtained from the DNA. The sample yields fewer than 200,000 clones; around 94% were counted once. The ten largest clones add up to 2% to 3% of the sample.

The starting material was peripheral blood, obtained on day 0 of AZD1222 vaccination. This receptor was taken from an adult in good health. The chain uses TRBV7-9 and TRBJ2-2, with the D gene too uncertain to name. The CDR3 region has the sequence CASSLGGGSRTGELFF. The sequence in DNA is TGTGCCAGCAGCCTAGGCGGTGGATCAAGGACCGGGGAGCTGTTTTTT. The variable domain in full, with residues beyond the CDR3 obtained from the reference TRBV7-9 and TRBJ2-2 genes, is DTGVSQNPRHKITKRGQNVTFRCDPISEHNRLYWYRQTLGQGPEFLTYFQNEAQLEKSRLLSDRFSAERPKGSFSTLEIQRTEQGDSAMYLCASSLGGGSRTGELFFGEGSRLTVL.